This T cell receptor (beta chain) was captured in a study of cytomegalovirus exposure and HLA in healthy donors. Study context: The same platform was used for the 130 or so validation repertoires as for the 666 first-cohort repertoires, as reported in a later analysis. Broader study findings: In vitro work confirmed that three CMV-associated chains recognize CMV antigens. In the 130 or so validation repertoires, a later analysis found that first-cohort TCR clusters tended to co-occur. Cytomegalovirus-associated status was assigned to about 170 TCR beta chains.

Germline CDR1 SGHDN, CDR2 FVKESK. The CDR3 spans 15 residues. Trimming cost V 0 bases and J 8 bases; bases outside gene matches: 7. In its sample, this clone was seen once. What it recognizes is unknown. Using immunoSEQ multiplex PCR, the repertoire was profiled, and TCRdb retains in-frame clones only, with some absent. The data show 80,000 to 95,000 clones, with approximately 96% seen just once and 1.3% held by the top ten. Sequencing input: PBMCs. This clonotype originated in a woman aged 18-35 years in good health and CMV-seronegative. The V gene is TRBV14, the J gene TRBJ2-1, with TRBD2 identical over 7 bases. CDR3 DNA sequence: TGTGCCAGCAGCCAAGAATCAGCGGGATCGTATGAGCAGTTCTTC. This gives the protein CASSQESAGSYEQFF.